Listed below are T cell receptor beta chains from one sample, sequenced in a study of cytomegalovirus exposure and HLA in healthy donors. The data were produced by immunoSEQ multiplex PCR, yet TCRdb's version contains in-frame clones alone and is incomplete. The repertoire holds around 180,000 clones, with around 81% as singletons. The sequenced sample was PBMCs. The receptors were gathered from a man aged 18 to 29 in good health and CMV-seronegative. The CDR3 runs from the conserved cysteine through the conserved F or W. D genes are given only for firm matches. For some rows the clone size is stated as once, few or many, or as a class when expanded; others skip it.

D gene: TRBD2; J gene: TRBJ2-3; V gene: TRBV7-9; clone size: -; CDR3 DNA: TGTGCCAGCAGCTTAGCGGGGGGACTAGCGGGTTATACAGATACGCAGTATTTT; CDR3 protein: CASSLAGGLAGYTDTQYF
D gene: -; J gene: TRBJ2-1; V gene: TRBV20-1; clone size: -; CDR3 DNA: TGCAGTGCTAGAGGCCGAGATGAGCAGTTCTTC; CDR3 protein: CSARGRDEQFF
D gene: TRBD2; J gene: TRBJ2-3; V gene: TRBV6-1; clone size: -; CDR3 DNA: TGTGCCAGCAGTGAACTAGCGGCTAGCACAGATACGCAGTATTTT; CDR3 protein: CASSELAASTDTQYF
D gene: -; J gene: TRBJ2-7; V gene: TRBV28; clone size: -; CDR3 DNA: TGTGCCAGCAGTTCCCTAGCCCAAACTCACCCCTACGAGCAGTACTTC; CDR3 protein: CASSSLAQTHPYEQYF
D gene: -; J gene: TRBJ2-2; V gene: TRBV5-1; clone size: once; CDR3 DNA: TGCGCCAGCAGCTCCGACGGGAGTACCGGGGAGCTGTTTTTT; CDR3 protein: CASSSDGSTGELFF
D gene: -; J gene: TRBJ2-2; V gene: TRBV5-4; clone size: -; CDR3 DNA: TGTGCCAGCAGCTTGGGACAGAGCTTCTCCGGGGAGCTGTTTTTT; CDR3 protein: CASSLGQSFSGELFF
D gene: -; J gene: TRBJ2-1; V gene: TRBV5-1; clone size: few; CDR3 DNA: TGCGCCAGCAGCTTGGCCAGCGAGTATAATGAGCAGTTCTTC; CDR3 protein: CASSLASEYNEQFF
D gene: -; J gene: TRBJ2-3; V gene: TRBV4-3; clone size: -; CDR3 DNA: TGCGCCAGCAGCCCTCGTGGGAGGTCCACAGATACGCAGTATTTT; CDR3 protein: CASSPRGRSTDTQYF
D gene: -; J gene: TRBJ1-5; V gene: TRBV5-1; clone size: -; CDR3 DNA: TGCGCCAGCAGCTTGGAAGGGGCTCGCAATCAGCCCCAGCATTTT; CDR3 protein: CASSLEGARNQPQHF
D gene: -; J gene: TRBJ2-5; V gene: TRBV7-6; clone size: -; CDR3 DNA: TGTGCCAGCAGCTTAGTTGTTAGGTCGGGGACCCAGTACTTC; CDR3 protein: CASSLVVRSGTQYF
D gene: -; J gene: TRBJ1-6; V gene: TRBV4-2; clone size: -; CDR3 DNA: TGTGCCAGCAGCCAAGGCGAGGGCCCTAATAATTCACCCCTCCACTTT; CDR3 protein: CASSQGEGPNNSPLHF
D gene: -; J gene: TRBJ2-1; V gene: TRBV5-1; clone size: -; CDR3 DNA: TGCGCCAGCAGCTTGGTCACAGGACCGGGCGTGGATGAGCAGTTCTTC; CDR3 protein: CASSLVTGPGVDEQFF
D gene: TRBD2; J gene: TRBJ2-3; V gene: TRBV27; clone size: -; CDR3 DNA: TGTGCCAGCAGCCGACTTCGGGGCGGGGGGCCAGATACGCAGTATTTT; CDR3 protein: CASSRLRGGGPDTQYF
D gene: -; J gene: TRBJ2-3; V gene: TRBV7-2; clone size: -; CDR3 DNA: TGTGCCAGCAGCCTGTTTTCCGATACGCAGTATTTT; CDR3 protein: CASSLFSDTQYF
D gene: TRBD2; J gene: TRBJ2-1; V gene: TRBV5-5; clone size: -; CDR3 DNA: TGTGCCAGCAGCTTTGTGGGCGGGGGGAACTACAATGAGCAGTTCTTC; CDR3 protein: CASSFVGGGNYNEQFF
D gene: -; J gene: TRBJ1-1; V gene: TRBV19; clone size: few; CDR3 DNA: TGTGCCAGTGCTACAGGGATGGGAACTGAAGCTTTCTTT; CDR3 protein: CASATGMGTEAFF
D gene: TRBD1; J gene: TRBJ1-2; V gene: TRBV14; clone size: -; CDR3 DNA: TGTGCCAGCAGCCAAGAACAGGGGCGCGCCTATGGCTACACCTTC; CDR3 protein: CASSQEQGRAYGYTF
D gene: TRBD2; J gene: TRBJ2-1; V gene: TRBV7-8; clone size: -; CDR3 DNA: TGTGCCAGCAGCCTTAAGCGGGGGGGCTTGAGTGAGCAGTTCTTC; CDR3 protein: CASSLKRGGLSEQFF
D gene: -; J gene: TRBJ1-3; V gene: TRBV7-9; clone size: -; CDR3 DNA: TGTGCCAGCAGCTTCCGGCGGGCAGTCGGAAACACCATATATTTT; CDR3 protein: CASSFRRAVGNTIYF
D gene: -; J gene: TRBJ1-2; V gene: TRBV28; clone size: -; CDR3 DNA: TGTGCCAGCAGCACATCGGCGGGCAGAGCTAACTATGGCTACACCTTC; CDR3 protein: CASSTSAGRANYGYTF
D gene: TRBD1; J gene: TRBJ1-3; V gene: TRBV11-2; clone size: -; CDR3 DNA: TGTGCCAGCAGCCCACGACAGGGGTGGGGCTCTGGAAACACCATATATTTT; CDR3 protein: CASSPRQGWGSGNTIYF
D gene: -; J gene: TRBJ1-1; V gene: TRBV7-9; clone size: -; CDR3 DNA: TGTGCCAGCACCCAATGGGGCAAGAACACTGAAGCTTTCTTT; CDR3 protein: CASTQWGKNTEAFF
D gene: TRBD2; J gene: TRBJ2-7; V gene: TRBV2; clone size: -; CDR3 DNA: TGTGCCAGCAGTGAGGTGGCGGGAGTGTGGGAGCAGTACTTC; CDR3 protein: CASSEVAGVWEQYF
D gene: -; J gene: TRBJ1-1; V gene: TRBV7-9; clone size: -; CDR3 DNA: TGTGCCAGCAGCTTAGCGTTTAGGGGTCGGACTGAAGCTTTCTTT; CDR3 protein: CASSLAFRGRTEAFF
D gene: -; J gene: TRBJ1-5; V gene: TRBV19; clone size: -; CDR3 DNA: TGTGCCAGTAGAAGGAGTCCAGTGTCGAATCAGCCCCAGCATTTT; CDR3 protein: CASRRSPVSNQPQHF
D gene: -; J gene: TRBJ1-2; V gene: TRBV6-6; clone size: -; CDR3 DNA: TGTGCCAGCAGTTACGGGGGCAACTATGGCTACACCTTC; CDR3 protein: CASSYGGNYGYTF
D gene: -; J gene: TRBJ2-3; V gene: TRBV28; clone size: -; CDR3 DNA: TGTGCCAGCAAGGGGGAGCTAGGCACAGATACGCAGTATTTT; CDR3 protein: CASKGELGTDTQYF
D gene: -; J gene: TRBJ2-2; V gene: TRBV10-2; clone size: -; CDR3 DNA: TGCGCCAGCAGTGAGTCCTATGCCGGGTGGATCGGGGAGCTGTTTTTT; CDR3 protein: CASSESYAGWIGELFF
D gene: -; J gene: TRBJ1-1; V gene: TRBV29-1; clone size: -; CDR3 DNA: TGCAGCGTTTGTCGGGAACTTCAGACTGAAGCTTTCTTT; CDR3 protein: CSVCRELQTEAFF
D gene: -; J gene: TRBJ1-1; V gene: TRBV7-9; clone size: -; CDR3 DNA: TGTGCCAGCAGCTTATTGGAACGGGGGGAAGCTTTCTTT; CDR3 protein: CASSLLERGEAFF